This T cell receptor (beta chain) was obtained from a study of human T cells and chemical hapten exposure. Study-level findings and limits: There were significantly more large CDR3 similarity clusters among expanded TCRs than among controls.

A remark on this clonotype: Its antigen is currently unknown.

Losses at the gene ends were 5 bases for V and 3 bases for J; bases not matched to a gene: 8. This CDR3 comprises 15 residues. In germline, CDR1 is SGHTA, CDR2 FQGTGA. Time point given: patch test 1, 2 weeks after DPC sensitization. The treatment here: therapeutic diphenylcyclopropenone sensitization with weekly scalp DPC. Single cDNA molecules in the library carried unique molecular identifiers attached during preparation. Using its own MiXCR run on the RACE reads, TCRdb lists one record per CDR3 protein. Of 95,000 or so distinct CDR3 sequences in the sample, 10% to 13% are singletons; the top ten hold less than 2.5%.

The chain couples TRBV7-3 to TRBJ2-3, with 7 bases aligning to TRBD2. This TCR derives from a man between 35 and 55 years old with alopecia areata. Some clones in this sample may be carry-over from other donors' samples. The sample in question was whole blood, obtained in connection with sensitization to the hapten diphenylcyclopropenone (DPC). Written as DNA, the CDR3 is TGTGCCAGCAGCCAGAAACGGGACTATACAGATACGCAGTATTTT. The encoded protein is CASSQKRDYTDTQYF.